This T cell receptor beta chain was captured in a study of shared clonotypes between healthy human individuals. Overall study results and limits: The naive CD4 repertoires of several donors were compared, and around 4.7% of clonotypes were shared. A small donor pool kept down the genetic and exposure-history diversity that was represented.

Per germline, CDR1 SNHLY and CDR2 FYNNEI. This CDR3 has 15 amino acids. Trimming pared 4 bases from V and 3 bases from J, leaving 14 bases between. Repertoires were generated with immunoSEQ multiplex PCR, while TCRdb's copy carries only in-frame clones and drops some. The data contain 330,000 or so clones, 74% of them singletons. The donor population consisted of healthy HIV-negative adults with no recent acute infections or vaccinations. On this clone itself: Its antigen is as yet unknown.

Material: memory CD4+ T cells sorted from blood. As to subset: CD45RA-negative fraction. J is TRBJ2-3 and V is TRBV2; D is possibly TRBD2 (7 bases). The sequence derives from a man aged 30 to 39 in good health. The CDR3 is CASSVGGRGTDTQYF. For the CDR3, the DNA is TGTGCCAGCAGTGTGGGGGGGCGCGGGACAGATACGCAGTATTTT.